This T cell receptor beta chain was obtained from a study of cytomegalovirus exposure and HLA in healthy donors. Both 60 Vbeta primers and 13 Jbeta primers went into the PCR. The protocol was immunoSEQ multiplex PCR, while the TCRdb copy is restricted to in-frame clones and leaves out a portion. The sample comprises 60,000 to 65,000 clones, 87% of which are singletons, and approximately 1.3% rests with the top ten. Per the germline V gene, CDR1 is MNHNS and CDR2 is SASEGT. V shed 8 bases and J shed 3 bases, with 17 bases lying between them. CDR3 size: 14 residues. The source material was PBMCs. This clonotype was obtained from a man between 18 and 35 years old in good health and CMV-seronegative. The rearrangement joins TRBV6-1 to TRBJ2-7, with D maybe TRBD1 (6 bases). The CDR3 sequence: CASGERDTRYEQYF. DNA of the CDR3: TGTGCCAGCGGCGAGAGGGACACACGCTACGAGCAGTACTTC.